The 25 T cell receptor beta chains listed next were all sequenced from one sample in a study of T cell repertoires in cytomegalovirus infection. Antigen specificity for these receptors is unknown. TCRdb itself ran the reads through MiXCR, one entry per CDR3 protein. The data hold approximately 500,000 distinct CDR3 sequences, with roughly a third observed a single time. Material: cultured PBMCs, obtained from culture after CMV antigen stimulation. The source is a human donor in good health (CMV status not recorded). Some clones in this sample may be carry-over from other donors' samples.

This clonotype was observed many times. The DNA of the CDR3 is TGTGCCAGCAGCCCCCAGCGGGGTACAGTTCGGGAGACCCAGTACTTC. Translated: CASSPQRGTVRETQYF. The chain carries TRBV7-2 and TRBJ2-5; TRBD2 matches 7 bases. The CDR3 totals 16 residues. Per germline, CDR1 SGHTA and CDR2 FQGNSA. Trimming removed 5 bases from V and 5 bases from J; junction bases left unmatched: 14.

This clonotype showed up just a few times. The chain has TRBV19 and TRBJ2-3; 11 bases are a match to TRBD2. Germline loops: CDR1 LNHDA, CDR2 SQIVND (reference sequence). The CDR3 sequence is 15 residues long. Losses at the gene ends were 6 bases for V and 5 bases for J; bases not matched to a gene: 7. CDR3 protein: CASRQLAGVLDTQYF. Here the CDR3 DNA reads TGTGCCAGTAGACAACTAGCGGGAGTTTTAGATACGCAGTATTTT.

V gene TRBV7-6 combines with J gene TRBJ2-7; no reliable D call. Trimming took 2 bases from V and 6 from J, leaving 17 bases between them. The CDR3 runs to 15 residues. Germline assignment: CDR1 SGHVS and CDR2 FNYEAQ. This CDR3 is CASSLPGRLGSEQYF. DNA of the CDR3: TGTGCCAGCAGCTTACCCGGCCGCTTGGGGTCCGAGCAGTACTTC.

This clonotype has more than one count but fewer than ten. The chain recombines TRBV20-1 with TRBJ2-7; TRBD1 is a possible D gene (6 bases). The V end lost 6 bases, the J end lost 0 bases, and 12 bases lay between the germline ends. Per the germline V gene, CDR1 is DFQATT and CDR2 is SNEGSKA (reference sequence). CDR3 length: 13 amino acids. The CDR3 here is CSALGQSSYEQYF. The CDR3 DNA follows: TGCAGTGCCCTAGGACAGAGCTCCTACGAGCAGTACTTC.

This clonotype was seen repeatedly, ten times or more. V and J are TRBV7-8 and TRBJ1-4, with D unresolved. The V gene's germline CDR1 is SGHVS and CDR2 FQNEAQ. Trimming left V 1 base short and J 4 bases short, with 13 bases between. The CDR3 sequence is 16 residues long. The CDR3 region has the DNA TGTGCCAGCAGCTTAGGAACTGGCACCTTTAATGAAAAACTGTTTTTT. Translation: CASSLGTGTFNEKLFF.

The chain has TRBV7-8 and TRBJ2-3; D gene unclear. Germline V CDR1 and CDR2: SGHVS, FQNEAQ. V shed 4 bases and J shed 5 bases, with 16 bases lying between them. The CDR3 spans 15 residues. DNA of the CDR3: TGTGCCAGCAGCTCCTCTAGTTCCTTCGTAGATACGCAGTATTTT. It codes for CASSSSSSFVDTQYF.

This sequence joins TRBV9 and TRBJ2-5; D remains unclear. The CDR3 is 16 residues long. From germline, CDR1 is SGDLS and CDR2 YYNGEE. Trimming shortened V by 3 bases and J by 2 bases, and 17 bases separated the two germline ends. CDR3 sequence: CASSGAGFLLQETQYF. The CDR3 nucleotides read TGTGCCAGCAGCGGTGCCGGGTTCTTGCTACAAGAGACCCAGTACTTC.

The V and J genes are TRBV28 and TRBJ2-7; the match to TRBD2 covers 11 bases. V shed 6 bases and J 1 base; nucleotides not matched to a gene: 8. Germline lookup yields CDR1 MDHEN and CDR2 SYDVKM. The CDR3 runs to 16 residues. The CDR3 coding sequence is TGTGCCAGCAGCTCGTCTAGCGGGAGGCTTTCCTACGAGCAGTACTTC. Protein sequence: CASSSSSGRLSYEQYF.

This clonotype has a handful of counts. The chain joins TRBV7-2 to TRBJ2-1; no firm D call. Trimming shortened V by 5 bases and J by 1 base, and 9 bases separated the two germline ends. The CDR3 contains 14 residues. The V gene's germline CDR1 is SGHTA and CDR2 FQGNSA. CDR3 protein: CASSADWSYNEQFF. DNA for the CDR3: TGTGCCAGCAGCGCCGACTGGTCCTACAATGAGCAGTTCTTC.

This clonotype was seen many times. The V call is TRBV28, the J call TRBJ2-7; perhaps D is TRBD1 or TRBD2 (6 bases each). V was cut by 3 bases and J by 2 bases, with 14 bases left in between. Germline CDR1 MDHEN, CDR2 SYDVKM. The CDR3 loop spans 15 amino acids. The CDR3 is CASSLGGRSAYEQYV. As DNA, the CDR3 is TGTGCCAGCAGTTTGGGGGGCAGATCGGCCTACGAGCAGTACGTC.

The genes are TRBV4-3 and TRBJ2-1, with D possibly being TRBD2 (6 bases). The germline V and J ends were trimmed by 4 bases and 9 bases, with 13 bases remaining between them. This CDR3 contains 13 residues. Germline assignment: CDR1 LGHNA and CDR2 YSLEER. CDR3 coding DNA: TGCGCCAGCAGCCCGAGACGGGGGAGTGAGCAGTTCTTC. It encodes CASSPRRGSEQFF.

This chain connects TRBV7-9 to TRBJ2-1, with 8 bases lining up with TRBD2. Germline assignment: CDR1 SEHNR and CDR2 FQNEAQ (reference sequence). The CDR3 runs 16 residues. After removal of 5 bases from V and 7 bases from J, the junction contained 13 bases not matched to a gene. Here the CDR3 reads CASSPLAGPSVNEQFF. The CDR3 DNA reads TGTGCCAGCAGCCCTCTAGCGGGCCCATCGGTGAATGAGCAGTTCTTC.

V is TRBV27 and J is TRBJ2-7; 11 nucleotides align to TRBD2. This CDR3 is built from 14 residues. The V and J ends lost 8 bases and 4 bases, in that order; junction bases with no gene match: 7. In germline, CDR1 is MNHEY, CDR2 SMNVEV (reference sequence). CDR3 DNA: TGTGCCAGCGCGACCGGGACTAGCGGTTACGAGCAGTACGTC. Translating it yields CASATGTSGYEQYV.

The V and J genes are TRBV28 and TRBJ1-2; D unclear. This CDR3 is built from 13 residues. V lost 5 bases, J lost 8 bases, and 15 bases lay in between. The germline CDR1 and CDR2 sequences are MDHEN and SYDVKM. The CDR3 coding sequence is TGTGCCAGCAGTCCGGACCGCGTCATGGGCTACACCTTC. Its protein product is CASSPDRVMGYTF.

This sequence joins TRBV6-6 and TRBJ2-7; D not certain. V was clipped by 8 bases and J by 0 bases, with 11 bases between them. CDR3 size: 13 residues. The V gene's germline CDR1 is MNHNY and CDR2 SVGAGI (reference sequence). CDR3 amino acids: CASQSRGSYEQYV. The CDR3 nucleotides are TGTGCCAGCCAGTCTCGAGGCTCCTACGAGCAGTACGTC.

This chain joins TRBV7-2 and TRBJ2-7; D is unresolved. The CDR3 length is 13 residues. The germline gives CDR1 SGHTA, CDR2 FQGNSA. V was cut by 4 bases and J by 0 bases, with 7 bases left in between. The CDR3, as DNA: TGTGCCAGCAGCTCCGTCAGCTCCTACGAGCAGTACGTC. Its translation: CASSSVSSYEQYV.

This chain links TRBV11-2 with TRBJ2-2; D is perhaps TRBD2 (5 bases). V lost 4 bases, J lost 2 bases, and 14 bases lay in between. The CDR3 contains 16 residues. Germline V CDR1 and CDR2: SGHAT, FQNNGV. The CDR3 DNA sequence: TGTGCCAGCAGCTCCCCCCGGGCGGGTAACACCGGGGAGCTGTTTTTT. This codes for CASSSPRAGNTGELFF.

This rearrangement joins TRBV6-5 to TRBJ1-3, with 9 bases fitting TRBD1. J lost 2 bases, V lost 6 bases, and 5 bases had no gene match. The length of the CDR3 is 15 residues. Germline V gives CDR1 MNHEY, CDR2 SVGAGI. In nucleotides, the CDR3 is TGTGCCAGCAGCCGGGGACAGGGAACTGGAAACACCATATATTTT. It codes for CASSRGQGTGNTIYF.

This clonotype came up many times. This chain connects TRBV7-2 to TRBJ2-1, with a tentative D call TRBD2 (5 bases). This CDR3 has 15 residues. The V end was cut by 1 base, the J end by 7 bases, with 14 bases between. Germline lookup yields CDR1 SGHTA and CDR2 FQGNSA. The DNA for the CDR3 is TGTGCCAGCAGCTTAGTGGCTCTAGGAGGAAATGAGCAGTTCTTC. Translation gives CASSLVALGGNEQFF. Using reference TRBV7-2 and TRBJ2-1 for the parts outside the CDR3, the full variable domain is GAGVSQSPSNKVTEKGKDVELRCDPISGHTALYWYRQSLGQGLEFLIYFQGNSAPDKSGLPSDRFSAERTGGSVSTLTIQRTQQEDSAVYLCASSLVALGGNEQFFGPGTRLTVL.

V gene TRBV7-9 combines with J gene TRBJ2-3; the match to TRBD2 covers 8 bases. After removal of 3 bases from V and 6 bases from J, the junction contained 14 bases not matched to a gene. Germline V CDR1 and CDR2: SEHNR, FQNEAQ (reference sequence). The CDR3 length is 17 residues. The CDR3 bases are TGTGCCAGCAGCTTCACCCTTGGAGCGGGAGTCCGGGATACGCAGTATTTT. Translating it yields CASSFTLGAGVRDTQYF.

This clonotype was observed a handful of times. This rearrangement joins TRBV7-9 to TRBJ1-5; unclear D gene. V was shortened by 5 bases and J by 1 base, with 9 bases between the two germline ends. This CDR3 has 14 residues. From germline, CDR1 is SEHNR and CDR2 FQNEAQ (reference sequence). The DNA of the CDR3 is TGTGCCAGCAGCCCTAAGGGCAGCAATCAGCCCCAGCATTTT. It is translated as CASSPKGSNQPQHF.

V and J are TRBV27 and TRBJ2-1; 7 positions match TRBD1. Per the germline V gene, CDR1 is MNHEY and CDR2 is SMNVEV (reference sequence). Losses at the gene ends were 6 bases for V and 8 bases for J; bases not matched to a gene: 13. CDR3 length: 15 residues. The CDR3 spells CASRSEGAADYEQFF. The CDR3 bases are TGTGCCAGCAGAAGTGAGGGGGCTGCTGATTATGAGCAGTTCTTC.

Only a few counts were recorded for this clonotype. CDR3 in DNA: TGTGCCAGCAGCCCTCCGAGGGTGGTCACAGATACGCAGTATTTT. As protein: CASSPPRVVTDTQYF. This rearrangement joins TRBV7-2 to TRBJ2-3, with D maybe TRBD2 (5 bases). Between the trimmed V and J ends, which lost 5 bases and 2 bases, there was a span of 14 bases. There are 15 residues in the CDR3. The V gene's germline CDR1 is SGHTA and CDR2 FQGNSA.

CDR3 sequence: CASSQGALSNQPQHF. Here the CDR3 DNA reads TGTGCCAGCAGCCAGGGGGCTCTAAGCAATCAGCCCCAGCATTTT. The chain couples TRBV6-2 or TRBV6-3 to TRBJ1-5; 8 positions agree with TRBD1. The CDR3 has 15 residues. After removal of 6 bases from V and 1 base from J, the junction contained 5 bases not matched to a gene. CDR1 MNHEY and CDR2 SVGEGT come from the germline V gene.

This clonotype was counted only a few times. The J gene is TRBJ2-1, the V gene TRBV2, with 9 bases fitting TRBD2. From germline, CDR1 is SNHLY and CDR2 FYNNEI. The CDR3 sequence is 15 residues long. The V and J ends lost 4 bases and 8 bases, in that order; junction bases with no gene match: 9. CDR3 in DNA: TGTGCCAGCAGTGCGATTAGCGGGAGTGGGGATGAGCAGTTCTTC. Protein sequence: CASSAISGSGDEQFF.